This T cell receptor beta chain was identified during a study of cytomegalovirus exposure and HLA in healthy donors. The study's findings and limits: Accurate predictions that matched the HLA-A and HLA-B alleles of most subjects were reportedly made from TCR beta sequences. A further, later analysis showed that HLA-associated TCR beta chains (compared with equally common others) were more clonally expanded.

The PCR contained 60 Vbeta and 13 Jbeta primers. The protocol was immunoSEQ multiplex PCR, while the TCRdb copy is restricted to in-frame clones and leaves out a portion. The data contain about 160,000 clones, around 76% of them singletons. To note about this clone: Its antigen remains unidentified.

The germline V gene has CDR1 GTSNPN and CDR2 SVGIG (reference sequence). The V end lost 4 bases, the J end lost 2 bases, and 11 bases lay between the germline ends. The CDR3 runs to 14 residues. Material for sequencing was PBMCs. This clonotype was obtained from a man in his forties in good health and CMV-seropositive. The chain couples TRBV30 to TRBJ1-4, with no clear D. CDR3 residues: CAWNGGGTNEKLFF. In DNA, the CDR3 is TGTGCCTGGAACGGAGGAGGGACTAATGAAAAACTGTTTTTT.